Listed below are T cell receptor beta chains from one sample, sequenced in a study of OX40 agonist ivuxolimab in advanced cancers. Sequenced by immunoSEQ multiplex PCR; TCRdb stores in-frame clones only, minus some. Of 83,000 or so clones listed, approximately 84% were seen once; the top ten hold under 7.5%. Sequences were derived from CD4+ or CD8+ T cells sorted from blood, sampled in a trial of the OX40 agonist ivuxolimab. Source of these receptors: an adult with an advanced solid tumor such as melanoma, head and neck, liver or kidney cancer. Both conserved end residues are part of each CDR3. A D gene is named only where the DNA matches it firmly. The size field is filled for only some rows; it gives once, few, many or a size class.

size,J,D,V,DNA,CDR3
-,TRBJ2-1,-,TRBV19,TGTGCCAGTAGTTCGCAGGGCCCATCTCTAGCGGAGGGGGAATACAATGAGCAGTTCTTC,CASSSQGPSLAEGEYNEQFF
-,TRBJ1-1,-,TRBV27,TGTGCCAGCAGTTTATTGGGAAGGGCTGAAGCTTTCTTT,CASSLLGRAEAFF
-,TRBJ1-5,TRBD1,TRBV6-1,TGTGCCAGCAGTGAATGGGACAGAAATAGCAATCAGCCCCAGCATTTT,CASSEWDRNSNQPQHF
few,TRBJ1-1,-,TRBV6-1,TGTGCCAGCAACCCCAAGCGGAGGGACACTGAAGCTTTCTTT,CASNPKRRDTEAFF
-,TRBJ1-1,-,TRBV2,TGTGCCAGCGCGTGGGTGCTCAAGAACACTGAAGCTTTCTTT,CASAWVLKNTEAFF
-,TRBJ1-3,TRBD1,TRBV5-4,TGTGCCAGCAGCTTCGACAGGGGCTTAAACACCATATATTTT,CASSFDRGLNTIYF
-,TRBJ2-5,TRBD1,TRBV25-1,TGTGCCAGCAGTAAATCAGGGGGAGAGACCCAGTACTTC,CASSKSGGETQYF
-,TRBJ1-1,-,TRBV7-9,TGTGCCAGCAGCTTAGTCACTGAAGCTTTCTTT,CASSLVTEAFF
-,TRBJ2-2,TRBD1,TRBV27,TGTGCCAGCAGTAGACAGGGGATGTTCACCGGGGAGCTGTTTTTT,CASSRQGMFTGELFF
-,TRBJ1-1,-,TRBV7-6,TGTGCCAGCAGTGCCGGGACGGTGAACACTGAAGCTTTCTTT,CASSAGTVNTEAFF
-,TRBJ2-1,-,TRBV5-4,TGTGCCAGCAGACCCGGCGGGGTTTCTACCTACAATGAGCAGTTCTTC,CASRPGGVSTYNEQFF
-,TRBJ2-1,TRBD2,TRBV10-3,TGTGCCATCAGTAGACTAGCGGGGGGCCCTTACAATGAGCAGTTCTTC,CAISRLAGGPYNEQFF
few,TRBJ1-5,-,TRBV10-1,TGCGCCAGCTTTGTCGTTTCGTCAGGGAAATATCAGCCCCAGCATTTT,CASFVVSSGKYQPQHF
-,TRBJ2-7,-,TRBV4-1,TGCGCCAGCAGCCAAGTCTCCGGGACCGTCCGCCTAGGGCAGTACTTC,CASSQVSGTVRLGQYF
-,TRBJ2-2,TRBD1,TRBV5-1,TGCGCCAGCAGCCCGGACAGGGGGACCGGGGAGCTGTTTTTT,CASSPDRGTGELFF
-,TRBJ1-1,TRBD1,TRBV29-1,TGCAGCGCCCTAAGACAGGGTGGAACTGAAGCTTTCTTT,CSALRQGGTEAFF
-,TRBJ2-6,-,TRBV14,TGTGCCAGCACGTGGGGTTCTGGGGCCAACGTCCTGACTTTC,CASTWGSGANVLTF
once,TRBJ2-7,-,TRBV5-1,TGCGCCAGCAGCAGGGGATCCTACGAGCAGTACTTC,CASSRGSYEQYF
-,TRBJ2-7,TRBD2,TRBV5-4,TGTGCCAGCAGCGCGGGACTAGCGGAGAGCTCCTACGAGCAGTACTTC,CASSAGLAESSYEQYF
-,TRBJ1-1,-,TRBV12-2,TGTGCAAGTCGCTTACCGGGGGGCACTGAAGCTTTCTTT,CASRLPGGTEAFF
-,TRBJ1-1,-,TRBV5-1,TGCGCCAGCAGCGTTGGACTGGGAGTGAACACTGAAGCTTTCTTT,CASSVGLGVNTEAFF
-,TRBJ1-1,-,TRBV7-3,TGTGCCACCGGCCCAGGGGCCTACACTGAAGCTTTCTTT,CATGPGAYTEAFF
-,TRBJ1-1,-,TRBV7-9,TGTGCCAGCAGCTTCCAGGGAAACACTGAAGCTTTCTTT,CASSFQGNTEAFF
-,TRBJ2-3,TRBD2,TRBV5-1,TGCGCCAGCAGCCCGACTAGCGGGAGGGTGAATACGCAGTATTTT,CASSPTSGRVNTQYF
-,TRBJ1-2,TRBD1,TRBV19,TGTGCCAGTAGTGCGACAGGGAGAGGTGGCTACACCTTC,CASSATGRGGYTF
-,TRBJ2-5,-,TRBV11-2,TGTGCCAGCAGCTTAGGGACCTTAGAAGAGACCCAGTACTTC,CASSLGTLEETQYF
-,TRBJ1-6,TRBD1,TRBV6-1,TGTGCCAGCAGGGGGACAGCTCTCGAAGCCCTCCACTTT,CASRGTALEALHF
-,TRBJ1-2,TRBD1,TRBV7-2,TGTGCCAGCAGCTACGGACAGGGGGCCAACTATGGCTACACCTTC,CASSYGQGANYGYTF
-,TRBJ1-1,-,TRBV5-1,TGCGCCAGCAGCTTAGGGTCCTGGACTTCAGCTGAAGCTTTCTTT,CASSLGSWTSAEAFF
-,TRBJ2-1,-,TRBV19,TGTGCCAGTAGTATGGGTGGGGGGACAGTCTACAATGAGCAGTTCTTC,CASSMGGGTVYNEQFF
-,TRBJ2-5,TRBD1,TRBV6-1,TGTGCCAGCAGGGGACAGTTACAGACCCAGTACTTC,CASRGQLQTQYF
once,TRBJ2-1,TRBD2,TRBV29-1,TGCAGCGTTGAGGCGGGGGGGTTGGATGAGCAGTTCTTC,CSVEAGGLDEQFF
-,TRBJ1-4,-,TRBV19,TGTGCCAGTAGTATTATGAATGAAAAACTGTTTTTT,CASSIMNEKLFF
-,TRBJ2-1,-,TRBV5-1,TGCGCCAGCAGCTTGGGGAGGGGGGCTGGCAATGAGCAGTTCTTC,CASSLGRGAGNEQFF
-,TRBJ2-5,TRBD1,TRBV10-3,TGTGCCACAGGACAGGGGTTAGAGACCCAGTACTTC,CATGQGLETQYF
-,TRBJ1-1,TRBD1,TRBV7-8,TGTGCCAGCAGCTTTCGGACAGGGGAATTCACTGAAGCTTTCTTT,CASSFRTGEFTEAFF
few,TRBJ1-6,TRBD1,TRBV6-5,TGTGCCAGCAGCCGACAGGGGGCTTCACCCCTCCACTTT,CASSRQGASPLHF
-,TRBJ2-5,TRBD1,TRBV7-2,TGTGCCAGCAGCCGTGACAGGGAAGAGACCCAGTACTTC,CASSRDREETQYF
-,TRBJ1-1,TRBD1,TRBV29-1,TGCAGCGTTGAAGCGCGACCCGACAGGGGTATAGGAGCTTTCTTT,CSVEARPDRGIGAFF
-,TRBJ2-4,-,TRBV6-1,TGTGCCAGCCGAGTCAAAAACATTCAGTACTTC,CASRVKNIQYF
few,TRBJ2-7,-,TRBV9,TGTGCCAGCAGCGTCGCTAGCGACCTCTACGAGCAGTACTTC,CASSVASDLYEQYF
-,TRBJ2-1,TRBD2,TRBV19,TGTGCCAGTAGTGTATTACCGGGACTAGCGGTCAATGAGCAGTTCTTC,CASSVLPGLAVNEQFF
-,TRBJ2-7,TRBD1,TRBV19,TGTGCCAGTAGGACCGGGACAGACGCCAATGAGCAGTACTTC,CASRTGTDANEQYF